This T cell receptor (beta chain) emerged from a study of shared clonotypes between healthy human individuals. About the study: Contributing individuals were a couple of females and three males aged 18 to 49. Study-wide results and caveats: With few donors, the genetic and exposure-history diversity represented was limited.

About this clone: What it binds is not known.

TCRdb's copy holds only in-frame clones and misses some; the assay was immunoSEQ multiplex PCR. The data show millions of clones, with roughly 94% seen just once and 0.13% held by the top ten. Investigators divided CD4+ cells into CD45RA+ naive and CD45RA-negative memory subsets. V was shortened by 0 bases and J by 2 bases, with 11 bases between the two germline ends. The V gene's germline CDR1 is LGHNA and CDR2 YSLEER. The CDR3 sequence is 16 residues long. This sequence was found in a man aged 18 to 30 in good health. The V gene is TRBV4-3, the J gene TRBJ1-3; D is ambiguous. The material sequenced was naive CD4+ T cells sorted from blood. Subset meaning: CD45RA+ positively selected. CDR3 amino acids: CASSQDSSETGNTIYF. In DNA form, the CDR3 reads TGCGCCAGCAGCCAAGATTCCTCAGAGACTGGAAACACCATATATTTT.